The source of this T cell receptor (beta chain) is a study of blood T cell repertoires in COVID-19. About the research overall: Samples of COVID-19 (acute and convalescent) were obtained from the United States, Italy and Spain.

This CDR3 comprises 15 residues. Germline V gene lookup returns CDR1 SGHNT and CDR2 YYREEE (reference sequence). V was pared by 5 bases and J by 1 base, with 14 bases between. Followed longitudinally, the Seattle patients had been enrolled during active infection. The protocol was immunoSEQ multiplex PCR, while the TCRdb copy is restricted to in-frame clones and leaves out a portion. The sample has 410,000 or so clones, 75% to 90% seen once; the top ten hold 1.5% to 1.9%. This chain uses TRBV5-4 with TRBJ2-3; D perhaps matches TRBD1 (5 bases). Material: peripheral blood. The receptor's source is a middle-aged woman with COVID-19, enrolled during active disease. CDR3 bases: TGTGCCAGCAGAAATATGGGGCCAGGCACAGATACGCAGTATTTT. Translated: CASRNMGPGTDTQYF.